This TCR beta chain was found in a study of T cell changes during pregnancy in multiple sclerosis. Repertoires were generated with immunoSEQ multiplex PCR, while TCRdb's copy carries only in-frame clones and drops some. The sample has 30,000 to 40,000 clones; around 90% are singletons. V gave up 1 base and J gave up 7 bases, with 16 bases separating them. CDR1 and CDR2 from the germline V gene are GTSNPN and SVGIG (reference sequence). This CDR3 contains 14 residues. The chain employs TRBV30 and TRBJ2-5; a weak D match, TRBD2 (6 bases). This sequence originates from a female donor with multiple sclerosis, enrolled in a pregnancy study. The sample consisted of CD4+ T cells from peripheral blood mononuclear cells, taken before pregnancy. The CDR3 bases are TGTGCCTGGAGTGGCGGGCCAGGGCGGGGGACCCAGTACTTC. Its protein is CAWSGGPGRGTQYF.